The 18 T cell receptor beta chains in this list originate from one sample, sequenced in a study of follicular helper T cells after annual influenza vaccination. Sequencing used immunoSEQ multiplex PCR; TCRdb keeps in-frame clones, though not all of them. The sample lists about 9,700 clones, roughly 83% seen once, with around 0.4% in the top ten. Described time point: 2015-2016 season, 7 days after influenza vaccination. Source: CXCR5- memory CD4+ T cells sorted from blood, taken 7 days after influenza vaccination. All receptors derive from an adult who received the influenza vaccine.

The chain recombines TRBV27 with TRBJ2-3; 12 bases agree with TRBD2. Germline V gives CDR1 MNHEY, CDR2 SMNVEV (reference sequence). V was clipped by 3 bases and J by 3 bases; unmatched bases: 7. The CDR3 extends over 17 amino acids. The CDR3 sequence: CASSLGRTSGATDTQYF. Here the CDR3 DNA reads TGTGCCAGCAGTTTGGGACGGACTAGCGGGGCGACAGATACGCAGTATTTT.

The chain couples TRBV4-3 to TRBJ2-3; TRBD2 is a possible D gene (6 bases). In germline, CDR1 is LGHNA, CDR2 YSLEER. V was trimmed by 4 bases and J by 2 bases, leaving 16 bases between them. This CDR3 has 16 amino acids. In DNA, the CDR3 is TGCGCCAGCAGCCCCCAGGTGGCGGGGTACACAGATACGCAGTATTTT. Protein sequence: CASSPQVAGYTDTQYF.

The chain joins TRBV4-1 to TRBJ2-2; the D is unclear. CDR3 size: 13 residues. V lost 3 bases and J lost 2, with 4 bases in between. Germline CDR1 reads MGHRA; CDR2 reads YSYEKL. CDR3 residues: CASSHINTGELFF. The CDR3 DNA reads TGCGCCAGCAGCCATATAAACACCGGGGAGCTGTTTTTT.

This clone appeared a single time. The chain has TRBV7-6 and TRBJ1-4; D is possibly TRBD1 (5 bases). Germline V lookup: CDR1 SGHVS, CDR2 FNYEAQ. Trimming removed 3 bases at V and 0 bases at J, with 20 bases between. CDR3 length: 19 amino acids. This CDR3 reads CASSLRQRYNSATNEKLFF. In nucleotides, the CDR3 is TGTGCCAGCAGCTTGAGACAGCGCTATAACTCTGCAACTAATGAAAAACTGTTTTTT.

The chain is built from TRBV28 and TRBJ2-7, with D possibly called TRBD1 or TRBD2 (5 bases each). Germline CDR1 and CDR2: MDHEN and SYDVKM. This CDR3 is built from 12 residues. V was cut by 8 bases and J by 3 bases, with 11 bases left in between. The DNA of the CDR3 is TGTGCCAGCTGGGGGTACCACTACGAGCAGTACTTC. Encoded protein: CASWGYHYEQYF.

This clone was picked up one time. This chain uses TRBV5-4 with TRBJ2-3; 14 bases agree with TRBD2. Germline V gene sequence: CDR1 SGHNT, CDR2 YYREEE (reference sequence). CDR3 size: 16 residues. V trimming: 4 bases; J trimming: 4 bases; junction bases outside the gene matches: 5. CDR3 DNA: TGTGCCAGCAGCACCGGACTAGCGGGGGGTCCAGATACGCAGTATTTT. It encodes CASSTGLAGGPDTQYF.

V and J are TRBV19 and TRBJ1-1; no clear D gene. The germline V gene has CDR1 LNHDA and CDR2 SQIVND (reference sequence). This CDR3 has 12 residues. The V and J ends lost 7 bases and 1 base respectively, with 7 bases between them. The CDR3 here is CASNRANTEAFF. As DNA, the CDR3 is TGTGCCAGTAACCGGGCGAACACTGAAGCTTTCTTT.

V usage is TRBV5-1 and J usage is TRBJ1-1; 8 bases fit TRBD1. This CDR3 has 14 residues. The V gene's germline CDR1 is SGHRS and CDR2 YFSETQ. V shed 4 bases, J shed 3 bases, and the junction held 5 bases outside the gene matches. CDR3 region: CASSDDRGYTEAFF. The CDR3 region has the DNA TGCGCCAGCAGCGACGACAGGGGTTACACTGAAGCTTTCTTT. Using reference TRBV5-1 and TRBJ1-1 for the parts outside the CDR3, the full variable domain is KAGVTQTPRYLIKTRGQQVTLSCSPISGHRSVSWYQQTPGQGLQFLFEYFSETQRNKGNFPGRFSGRQFSNSRSEMNVSTLELGDSALYLCASSDDRGYTEAFFGQGTRLTVV.

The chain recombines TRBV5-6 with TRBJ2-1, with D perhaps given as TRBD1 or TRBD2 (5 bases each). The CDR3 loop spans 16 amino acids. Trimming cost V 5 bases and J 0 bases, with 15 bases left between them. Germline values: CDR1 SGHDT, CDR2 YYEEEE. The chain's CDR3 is CASSGGRTSSYNEQFF. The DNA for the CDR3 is TGTGCCAGCAGTGGGGGACGTACTAGCTCCTACAATGAGCAGTTCTTC.

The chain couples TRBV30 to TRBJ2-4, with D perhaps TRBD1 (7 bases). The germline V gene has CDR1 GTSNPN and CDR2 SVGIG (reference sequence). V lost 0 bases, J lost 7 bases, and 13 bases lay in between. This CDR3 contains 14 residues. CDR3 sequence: CAWSVQGRGNIQYF. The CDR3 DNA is TGTGCCTGGAGTGTACAGGGGCGGGGTAACATTCAGTACTTC.

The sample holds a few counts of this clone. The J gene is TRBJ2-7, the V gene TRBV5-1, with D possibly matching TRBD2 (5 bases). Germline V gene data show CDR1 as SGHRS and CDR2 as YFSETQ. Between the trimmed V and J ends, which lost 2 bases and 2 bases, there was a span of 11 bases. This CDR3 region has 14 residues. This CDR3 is CASSFGDTPYEQYF. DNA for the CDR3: TGCGCCAGCAGCTTCGGGGATACCCCCTACGAGCAGTACTTC. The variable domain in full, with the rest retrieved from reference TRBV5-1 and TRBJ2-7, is KAGVTQTPRYLIKTRGQQVTLSCSPISGHRSVSWYQQTPGQGLQFLFEYFSETQRNKGNFPGRFSGRQFSNSRSEMNVSTLELGDSALYLCASSFGDTPYEQYFGPGTRLTVT.

The CDR3, as DNA: TGTGCCAGCAGCCCCGGCGGTGGTGAAAAACTGTTTTTT. Translating it yields CASSPGGGEKLFF. J is TRBJ1-4 and V is TRBV7-2; no firm D call. Germline CDR1 reads SGHTA; CDR2 reads FQGNSA. CDR3 length: 13 amino acids. V lost 5 bases to trimming and J lost 7 bases, with 11 bases between them.

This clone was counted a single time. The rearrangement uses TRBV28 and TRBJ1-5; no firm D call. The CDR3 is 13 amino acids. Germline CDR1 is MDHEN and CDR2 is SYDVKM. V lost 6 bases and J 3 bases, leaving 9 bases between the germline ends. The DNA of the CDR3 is TGTGCCAGCAGCCAATACCTCAATCAGCCCCAGCATTTT. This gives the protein CASSQYLNQPQHF. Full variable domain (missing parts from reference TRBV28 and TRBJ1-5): DVKVTQSSRYLVKRTGEKVFLECVQDMDHENMFWYRQDPGLGLRLIYFSYDVKMKEKGDIPEGYSVSREKKERFSLILESASTNQTSMYLCASSQYLNQPQHFGDGTRLSIL.

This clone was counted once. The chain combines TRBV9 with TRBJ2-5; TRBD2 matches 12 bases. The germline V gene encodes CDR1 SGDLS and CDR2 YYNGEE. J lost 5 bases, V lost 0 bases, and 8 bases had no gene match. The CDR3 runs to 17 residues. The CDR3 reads CASSVGPLAGGMETQYF. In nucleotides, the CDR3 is TGTGCCAGCAGCGTAGGACCCCTAGCGGGGGGGATGGAGACCCAGTACTTC.

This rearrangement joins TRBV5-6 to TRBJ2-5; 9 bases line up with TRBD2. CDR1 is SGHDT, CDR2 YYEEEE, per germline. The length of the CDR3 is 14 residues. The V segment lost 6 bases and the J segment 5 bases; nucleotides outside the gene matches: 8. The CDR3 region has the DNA TGTGCCAGCAACTTAGCGGGGGTGCGGGAGACCCAGTACTTC. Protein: CASNLAGVRETQYF.

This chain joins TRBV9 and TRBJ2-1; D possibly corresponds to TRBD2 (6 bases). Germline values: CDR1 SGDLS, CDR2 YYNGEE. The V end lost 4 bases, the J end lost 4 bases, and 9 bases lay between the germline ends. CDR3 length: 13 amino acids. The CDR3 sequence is CASSPGTYNEQFF. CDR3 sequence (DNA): TGTGCCAGCAGCCCCGGGACTTACAATGAGCAGTTCTTC. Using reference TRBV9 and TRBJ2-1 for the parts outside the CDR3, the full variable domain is DSGVTQTPKHLITATGQRVTLRCSPRSGDLSVYWYQQSLDQGLQFLIQYYNGEERAKGNILERFSAQQFPDLHSELNLSSLELGDSALYFCASSPGTYNEQFFGPGTRLTVL.

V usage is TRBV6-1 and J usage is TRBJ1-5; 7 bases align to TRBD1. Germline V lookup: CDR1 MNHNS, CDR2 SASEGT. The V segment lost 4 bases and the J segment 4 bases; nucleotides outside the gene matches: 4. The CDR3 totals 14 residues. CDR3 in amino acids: CASSVAGGNQPQHF. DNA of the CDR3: TGTGCCAGCAGTGTGGCAGGGGGAAATCAGCCCCAGCATTTT.

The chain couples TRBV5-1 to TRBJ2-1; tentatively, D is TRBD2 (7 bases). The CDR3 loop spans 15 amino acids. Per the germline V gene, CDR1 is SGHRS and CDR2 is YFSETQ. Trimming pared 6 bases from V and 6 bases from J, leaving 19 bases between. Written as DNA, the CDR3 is TGCGCCAGCACCTCACGGGGGGCCTTTGGCAATGAGCAGTTCTTC. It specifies CASTSRGAFGNEQFF.